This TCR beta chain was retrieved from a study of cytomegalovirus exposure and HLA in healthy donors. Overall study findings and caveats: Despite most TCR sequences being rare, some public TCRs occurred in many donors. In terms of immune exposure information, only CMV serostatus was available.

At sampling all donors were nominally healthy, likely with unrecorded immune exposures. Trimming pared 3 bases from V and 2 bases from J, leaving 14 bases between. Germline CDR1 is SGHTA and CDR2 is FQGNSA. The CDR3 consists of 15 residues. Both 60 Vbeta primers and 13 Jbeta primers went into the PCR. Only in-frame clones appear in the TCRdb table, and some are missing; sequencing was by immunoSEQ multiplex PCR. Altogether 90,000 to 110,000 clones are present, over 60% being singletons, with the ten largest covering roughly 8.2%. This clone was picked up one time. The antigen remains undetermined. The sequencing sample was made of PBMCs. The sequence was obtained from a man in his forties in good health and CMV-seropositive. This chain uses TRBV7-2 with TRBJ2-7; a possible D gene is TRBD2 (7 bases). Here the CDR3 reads CASSFESGGPYEQYF. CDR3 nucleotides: TGTGCCAGCAGCTTTGAGTCGGGGGGCCCCTACGAGCAGTACTTC.